This TCR beta chain is from a study of CD8 T cells in Susac syndrome. With respect to this clonotype: What it binds is unknown.

RNA totalling about 0.45 to 1 ug underwent reverse transcription with random hexamers. Multiplex immunoSEQ PCR targeted 54 Vbeta and 13 Jbeta TCR beta segments. TCRdb independently ran MiXCR on the immunoSEQ multiplex PCR reads; one entry per CDR3 protein. The data contain roughly 130,000 distinct CDR3 sequences, 90% to 95% of them singletons. Study outcomes and limitations: By the study's own acknowledgment, its TCR sequencing and HLA analysis included relatively few individuals.

In contrast to the negatively isolated CD8+ and CD4+ T cells, TEMRA cells were FACS-enriched. V lost 4 bases and J lost 7, with 13 bases in between. CDR1 and CDR2 (germline): LGHDT, YNNKEL (reference sequence). The CDR3 is made up of 13 amino acids. Sequenced sample: CD4+ T cells from PBMCs. The receptor was isolated from a human donor in good health. The chain combines TRBV3-1 with TRBJ2-5, with D unclear. CDR3 sequence reads: CASSPDIYGTQYF. The CDR3 DNA reads as TGTGCCAGCAGCCCAGACATCTATGGGACCCAGTACTTC.